The clone carrying this T cell receptor beta chain was counted between two and nine times. The antigen remains undetermined. Germline CDR1 reads MNHEY; CDR2 reads SVGAGI. Trimming took off 5 bases at V and 4 bases at J, with 11 bases between the two ends. The CDR3 runs 13 residues. These data belong to a study of OX40 agonist ivuxolimab in advanced cancers. Turning to the study itself: The patients received agonistic anti-OX40 (CD134) antibody ivuxolimab.

Study-wide results and caveats: Partial responders dosed at 0.1-3.0 mg/kg displayed clonal expansion ranking among the lowest. Clones of CD4+ and CD8+ blood T cells grew by week 6 at doses of 0.1 to 3.0 mg/kg.

Sequencing was performed with immunoSEQ multiplex PCR; in TCRdb, only in-frame clones are kept and a portion is missing. The top ten hold about 11% of the sample, which has approximately 69,000 clones, about 90% seen once. The input for sequencing was CD4+ or CD8+ T cells sorted from blood, taken in a trial of the OX40 agonist ivuxolimab. The chain employs TRBV6-5 and TRBJ1-2; TRBD1 is a possible D gene (5 bases). The source of this sequence is an adult with an advanced solid tumor such as melanoma, head and neck, liver or kidney cancer. CDR3 protein: CASSQTVSYGYTF. DNA of the CDR3: TGTGCCAGCAGTCAGACAGTTTCCTATGGCTACACCTTC.